The next 5 T cell receptor beta chains were all read from a single sample in a study of shared clonotypes between healthy human individuals. TCRdb keeps only in-frame clones here, not all; method: immunoSEQ multiplex PCR. There are 400,000 or so clones in the sample; approximately 96% occur only once, and about 0.32% lies in the top ten. Source material: memory CD8+ T cells sorted from blood. As for subset: CD45RO+ cells pooled with CCR7-negative TemRA cells. Every receptor here comes from a young man in good health.

The chain combines TRBV18 with TRBJ1-2, with unresolved D. V lost 2 bases and J lost 7, with 8 bases in between. Looked up from germline, CDR1 is KGHSH and CDR2 is LQKENI. The CDR3 has 12 amino acids. CDR3 in amino acids: CASSPGVGGYTF. The CDR3 DNA is TGTGCCAGCTCACCAGGGGTGGGTGGCTACACCTTC. Full variable domain (rest looked up from reference TRBV18 and TRBJ1-2): NAGVMQNPRHLVRRRGQEARLRCSPMKGHSHVYWYRQLPEEGLKFMVYLQKENIIDESGMPKERFSAEFPKEGPSILRIQQVVRGDSAAYFCASSPGVGGYTFGSGTRLTVV.

CDR3 nucleotide sequence: TGCAGCGTTGGTAACAGGGGGCTGGGCTATGGCTACACCTTC. Translated, it gives CSVGNRGLGYGYTF. This chain joins TRBV29-1 and TRBJ1-2, with 9 bases lining up with TRBD1. Germline V gene data show CDR1 as SQVTM and CDR2 as ANQGSEA. Unmatched junction bases numbered 7, after V lost 4 bases and J lost 4 bases. The CDR3 is 14 residues long.

The V call is TRBV15, the J call TRBJ2-5; D is ambiguous. This CDR3 has 15 amino acids. Germline CDR1 reads LNHNV; CDR2 reads YYDKDF (reference sequence). V gave up 0 bases and J gave up 3 bases, with 11 bases separating them. Here the CDR3 DNA reads TGTGCCACCAGCAGAGATGCCGCAGATGAAGAGACCCAGTACTTC. Protein product: CATSRDAADEETQYF.

The rearrangement joins TRBV6-5 to TRBJ2-4; no firm D call. Deletions cut 0 bases from V and 0 bases from J, with 9 bases between. Germline CDR1 reads MNHEY; CDR2 reads SVGAGI. This CDR3 region has 16 residues. CDR3 residues: CASSYSISGAKNIQYF. CDR3 sequence (DNA): TGTGCCAGCAGTTACTCGATCTCGGGAGCCAAAAACATTCAGTACTTC.

J is TRBJ1-4 and V is TRBV28; maybe TRBD1 (5 bases). Germline V lookup: CDR1 MDHEN, CDR2 SYDVKM. The CDR3 runs 13 residues. Trimming left V 4 bases short and J 6 bases short, with 9 bases between. CDR3 DNA sequence: TGTGCCAGCAGTTCCAGGGCCCATGAAAAACTGTTTTTT. It specifies CASSSRAHEKLFF.